This T cell receptor (beta chain) originates from a study of CD8 T cells in Susac syndrome. Study-level findings and limits: There was no clonal expansion in the CD4+ T cell repertoires of Susac syndrome.

This clonotype has a single count. The antigen is not known. An input of about 0.5 to 1 ug of RNA was subjected to reverse transcription using random hexamers. Via MiXCR, TCRdb re-called the immunoSEQ multiplex PCR reads, giving one row per CDR3 protein. Found here are under 80,000 distinct CDR3 sequences, about 93% of them singletons; the top ten hold approximately 0.52%. V was pared by 2 bases and J by 4 bases, with 14 bases between. CDR1 and CDR2 (germline): SEHNR, FQNEAQ (reference sequence). The CDR3 sequence is 15 residues long. This receptor was obtained from a human donor with Susac syndrome. The specimen sequenced was CD4+ T cells from PBMCs. V is TRBV7-9 and J is TRBJ1-1; D is possibly TRBD1 (5 bases). The CDR3 spells CASSLRVSGGTEAFF. The CDR3 bases are TGTGCCAGCAGCTTACGGGTCAGTGGGGGCACTGAAGCTTTCTTT.